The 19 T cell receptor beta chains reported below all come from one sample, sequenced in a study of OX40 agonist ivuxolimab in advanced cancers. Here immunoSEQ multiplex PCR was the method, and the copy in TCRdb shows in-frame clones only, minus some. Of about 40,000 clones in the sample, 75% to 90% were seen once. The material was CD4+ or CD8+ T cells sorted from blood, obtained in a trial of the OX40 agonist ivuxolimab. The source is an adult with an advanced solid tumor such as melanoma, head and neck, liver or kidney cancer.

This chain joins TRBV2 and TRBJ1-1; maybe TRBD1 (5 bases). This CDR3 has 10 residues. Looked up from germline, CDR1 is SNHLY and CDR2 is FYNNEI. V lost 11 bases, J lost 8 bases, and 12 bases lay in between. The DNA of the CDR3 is TGTGCCGCGGGGCAGTGGGAAGCTTTCTTT. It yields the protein CAAGQWEAFF.

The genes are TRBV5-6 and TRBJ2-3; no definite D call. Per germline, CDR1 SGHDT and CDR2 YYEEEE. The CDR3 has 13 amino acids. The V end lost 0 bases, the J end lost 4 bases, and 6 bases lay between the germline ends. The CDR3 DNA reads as TGTGCCAGCAGCTTGGTAGGCGCAGATACGCAGTATTTT. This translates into CASSLVGADTQYF.

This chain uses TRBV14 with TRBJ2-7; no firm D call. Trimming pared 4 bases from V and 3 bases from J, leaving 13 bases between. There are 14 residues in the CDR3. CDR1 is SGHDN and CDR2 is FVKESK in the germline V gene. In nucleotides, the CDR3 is TGTGCCAGCAGCCTATCCTCAGACAACTACGAGCAGTACTTC. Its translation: CASSLSSDNYEQYF.

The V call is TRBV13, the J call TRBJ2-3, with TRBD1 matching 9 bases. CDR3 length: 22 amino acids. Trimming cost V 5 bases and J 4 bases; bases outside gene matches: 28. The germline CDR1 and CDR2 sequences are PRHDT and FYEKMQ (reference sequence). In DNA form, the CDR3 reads TGTGCCAGCAGCCAGGCCCACAGGGGGCCCTCCGAAGACGCCCATGTTGCAGATACGCAGTATTTT. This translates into CASSQAHRGPSEDAHVADTQYF.

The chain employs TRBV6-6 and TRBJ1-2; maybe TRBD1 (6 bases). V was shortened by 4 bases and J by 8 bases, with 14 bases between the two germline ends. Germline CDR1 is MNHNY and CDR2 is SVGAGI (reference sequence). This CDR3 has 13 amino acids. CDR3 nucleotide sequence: TGTGCCAGCAGTTTCGAGGGGGTTGGGGGCTACACCTTC. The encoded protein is CASSFEGVGGYTF.

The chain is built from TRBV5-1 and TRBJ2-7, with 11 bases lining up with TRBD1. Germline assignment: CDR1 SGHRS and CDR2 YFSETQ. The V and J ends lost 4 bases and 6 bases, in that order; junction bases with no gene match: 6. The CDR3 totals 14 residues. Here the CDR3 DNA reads TGCGCCAGCAGCCGGACAGGGGGCGGCGGCGAGCAGTACTTC. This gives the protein CASSRTGGGGEQYF. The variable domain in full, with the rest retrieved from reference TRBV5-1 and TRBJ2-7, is KAGVTQTPRYLIKTRGQQVTLSCSPISGHRSVSWYQQTPGQGLQFLFEYFSETQRNKGNFPGRFSGRQFSNSRSEMNVSTLELGDSALYLCASSRTGGGGEQYFGPGTRLTVT.

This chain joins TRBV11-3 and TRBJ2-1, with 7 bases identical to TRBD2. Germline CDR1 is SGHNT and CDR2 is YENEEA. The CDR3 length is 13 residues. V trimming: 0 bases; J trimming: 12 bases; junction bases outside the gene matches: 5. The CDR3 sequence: CASSLDLWGGQFF. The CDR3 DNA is TGTGCCAGCAGCTTAGATCTGTGGGGGGGGCAGTTCTTC. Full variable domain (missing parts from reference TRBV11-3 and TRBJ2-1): EAGVVQSPRYKIIEKKQPVAFWCNPISGHNTLYWYLQNLGQGPELLIRYENEEAVDDSQLPKDRFSAERLKGVDSTLKIQPAELGDSAVYLCASSLDLWGGQFFGPGTRLTVL.

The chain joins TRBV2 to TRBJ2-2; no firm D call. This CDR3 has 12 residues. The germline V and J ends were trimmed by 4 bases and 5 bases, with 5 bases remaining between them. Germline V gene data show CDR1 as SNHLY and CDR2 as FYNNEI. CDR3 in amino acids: CASSVETGELFF. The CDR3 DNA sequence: TGTGCCAGCAGTGTAGAAACCGGGGAGCTGTTTTTT.

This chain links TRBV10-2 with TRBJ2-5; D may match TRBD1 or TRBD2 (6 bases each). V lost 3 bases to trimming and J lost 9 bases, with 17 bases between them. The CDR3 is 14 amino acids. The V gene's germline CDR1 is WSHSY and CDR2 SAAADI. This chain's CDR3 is CASSERGTLQAQYF. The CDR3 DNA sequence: TGCGCCAGCAGTGAACGGGGGACATTACAGGCCCAGTACTTC.

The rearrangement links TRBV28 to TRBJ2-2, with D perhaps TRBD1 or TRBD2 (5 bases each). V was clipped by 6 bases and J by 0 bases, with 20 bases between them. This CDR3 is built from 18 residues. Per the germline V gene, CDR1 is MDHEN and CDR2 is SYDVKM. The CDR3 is CASRGDGLTSSNTGELFF. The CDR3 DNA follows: TGTGCCAGCAGGGGGGACGGACTTACCTCCTCGAACACCGGGGAGCTGTTTTTT.

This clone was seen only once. The CDR3, as DNA: TGTGCCAGCAGCGAGGGCGGGGACCCATACAATGAGCAGTTCTTC. This sequence encodes CASSEGGDPYNEQFF. The rearrangement joins TRBV9 to TRBJ2-1, with D possibly matching TRBD2 (6 bases). Trimming took off 3 bases at V and 4 bases at J, with 14 bases between the two ends. Per the germline V gene, CDR1 is SGDLS and CDR2 is YYNGEE. The CDR3 extends over 15 amino acids.

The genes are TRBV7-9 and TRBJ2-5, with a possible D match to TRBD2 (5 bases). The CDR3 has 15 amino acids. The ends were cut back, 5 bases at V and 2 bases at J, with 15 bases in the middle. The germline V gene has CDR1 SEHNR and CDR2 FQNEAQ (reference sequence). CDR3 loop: CASSPGIPAQETQYF. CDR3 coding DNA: TGTGCCAGCAGCCCCGGGATTCCTGCTCAAGAGACCCAGTACTTC.

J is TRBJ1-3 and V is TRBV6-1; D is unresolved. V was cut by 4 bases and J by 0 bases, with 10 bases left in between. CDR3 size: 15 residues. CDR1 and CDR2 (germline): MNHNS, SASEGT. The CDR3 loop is CASSVRRDSGNTIYF. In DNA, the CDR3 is TGTGCCAGCAGTGTACGAAGGGACTCTGGAAACACCATATATTTT.

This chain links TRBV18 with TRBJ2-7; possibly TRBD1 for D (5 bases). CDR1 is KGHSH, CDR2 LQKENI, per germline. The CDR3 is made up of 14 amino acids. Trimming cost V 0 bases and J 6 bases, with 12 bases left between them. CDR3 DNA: TGTGCCAGCTCACCACCATCAGGGCGCGGCGAGCAGTACTTC. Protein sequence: CASSPPSGRGEQYF.

For the CDR3, the DNA is TGTGCCAGCTCACCACCGGCAGGTCCGCCCGGTGGCTACACCTTC. Its protein is CASSPPAGPPGGYTF. The chain joins TRBV18 to TRBJ1-2; D remains unclear. Trimming took off 0 bases at V and 7 bases at J, with 15 bases between the two ends. This CDR3 is built from 15 residues. Germline V gene lookup returns CDR1 KGHSH and CDR2 LQKENI.

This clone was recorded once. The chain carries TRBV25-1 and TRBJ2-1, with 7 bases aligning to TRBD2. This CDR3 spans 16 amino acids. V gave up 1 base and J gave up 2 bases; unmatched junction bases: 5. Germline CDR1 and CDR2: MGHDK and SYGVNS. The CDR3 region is CASSELSGGAYNEQFF. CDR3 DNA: TGTGCCAGCAGTGAATTAAGTGGGGGGGCCTACAATGAGCAGTTCTTC.

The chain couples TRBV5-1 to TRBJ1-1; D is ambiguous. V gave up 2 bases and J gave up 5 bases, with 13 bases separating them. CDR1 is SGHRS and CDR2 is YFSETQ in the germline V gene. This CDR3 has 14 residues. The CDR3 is CASSLIQDGTEAFF. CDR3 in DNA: TGCGCCAGCAGCTTAATCCAGGATGGGACTGAAGCTTTCTTT.

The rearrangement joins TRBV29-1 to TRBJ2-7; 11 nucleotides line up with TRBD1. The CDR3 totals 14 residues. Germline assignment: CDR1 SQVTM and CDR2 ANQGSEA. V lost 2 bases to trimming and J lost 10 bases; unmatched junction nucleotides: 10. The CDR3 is CSVESDRGRSGQYF. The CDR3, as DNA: TGCAGCGTTGAATCGGACAGGGGGCGTTCAGGTCAGTACTTC.

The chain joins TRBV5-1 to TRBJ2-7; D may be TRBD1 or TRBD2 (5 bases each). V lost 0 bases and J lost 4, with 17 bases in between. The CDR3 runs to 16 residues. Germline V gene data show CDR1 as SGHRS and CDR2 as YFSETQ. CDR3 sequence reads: CASSLVGGMQLYEQYF. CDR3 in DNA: TGCGCCAGCAGCTTGGTTGGGGGAATGCAGCTATACGAGCAGTACTTC.